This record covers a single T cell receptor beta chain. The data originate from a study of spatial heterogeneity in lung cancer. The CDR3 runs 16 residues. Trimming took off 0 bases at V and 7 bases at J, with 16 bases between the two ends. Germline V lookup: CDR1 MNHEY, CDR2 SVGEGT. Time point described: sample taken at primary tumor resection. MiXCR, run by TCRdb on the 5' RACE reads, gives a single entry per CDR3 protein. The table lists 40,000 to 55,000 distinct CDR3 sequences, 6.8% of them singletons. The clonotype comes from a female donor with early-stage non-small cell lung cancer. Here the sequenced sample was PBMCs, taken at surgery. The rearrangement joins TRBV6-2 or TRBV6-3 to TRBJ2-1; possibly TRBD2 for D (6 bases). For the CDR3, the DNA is TGTGCCAGCAGTTACTCTAAACTAGCACTCACAAATGAGCAGTTCTTC. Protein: CASSYSKLALTNEQFF.